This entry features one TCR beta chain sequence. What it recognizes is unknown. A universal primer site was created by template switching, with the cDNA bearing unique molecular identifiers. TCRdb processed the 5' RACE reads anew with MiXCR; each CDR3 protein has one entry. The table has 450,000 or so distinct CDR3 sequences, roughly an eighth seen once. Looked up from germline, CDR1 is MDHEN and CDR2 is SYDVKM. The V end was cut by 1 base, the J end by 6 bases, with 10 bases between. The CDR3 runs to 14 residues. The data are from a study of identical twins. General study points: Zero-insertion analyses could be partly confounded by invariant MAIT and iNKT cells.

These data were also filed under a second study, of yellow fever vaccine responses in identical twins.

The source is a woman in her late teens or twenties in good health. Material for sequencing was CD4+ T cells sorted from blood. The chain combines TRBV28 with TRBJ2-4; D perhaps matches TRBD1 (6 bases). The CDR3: CASSLSGERNIQYF. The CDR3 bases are TGTGCCAGCAGTTTATCAGGGGAGAGAAACATTCAGTACTTC.